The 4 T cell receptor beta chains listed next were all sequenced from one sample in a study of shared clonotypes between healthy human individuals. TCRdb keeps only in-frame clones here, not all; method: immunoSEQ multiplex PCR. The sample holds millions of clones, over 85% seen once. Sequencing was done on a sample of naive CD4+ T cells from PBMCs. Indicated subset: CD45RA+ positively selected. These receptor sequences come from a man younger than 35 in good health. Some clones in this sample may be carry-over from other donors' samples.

The DNA of the CDR3 is TGTGCCAGCATTCCGGGACAGGTACCTCAAGAGACCCAGTACTTC. Translating gives CASIPGQVPQETQYF. The chain has TRBV6-6 and TRBJ2-5, with 8 bases lining up with TRBD1. The V segment lost 7 bases and the J segment 2 bases; nucleotides outside the gene matches: 9. The germline V gene encodes CDR1 MNHNY and CDR2 SVGAGI (reference sequence). This CDR3 spans 15 amino acids.

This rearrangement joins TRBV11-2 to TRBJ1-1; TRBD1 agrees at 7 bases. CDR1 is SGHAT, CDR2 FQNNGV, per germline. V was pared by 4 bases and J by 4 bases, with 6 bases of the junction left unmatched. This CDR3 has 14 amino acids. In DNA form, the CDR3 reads TGTGCCAGCAGCTCGGACAGGAGCGGCACTGAAGCTTTCTTT. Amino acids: CASSSDRSGTEAFF.

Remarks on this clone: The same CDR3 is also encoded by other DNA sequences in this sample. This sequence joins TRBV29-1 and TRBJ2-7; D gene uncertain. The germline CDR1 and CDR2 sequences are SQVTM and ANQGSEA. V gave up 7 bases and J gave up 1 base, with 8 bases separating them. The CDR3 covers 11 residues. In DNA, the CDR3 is TGCAGCGCAACTGGATCCTACGAGCAGTACTTC. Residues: CSATGSYEQYF.

The DNA of the CDR3 is TGTGCCAGCAGCCCGCCACTAGGGAGCCAAGAGACCCAGTACTTC. Residues: CASSPPLGSQETQYF. This chain uses TRBV9 with TRBJ2-5, with D possibly TRBD2 on 5 matching bases. V lost 4 bases, J lost 1 base, and 14 bases lay in between. Germline CDR1 and CDR2: SGDLS and YYNGEE. The CDR3 is 15 amino acids.